The 8 T cell receptor beta chains below were found in one sample sequenced in a study of T cell changes during pregnancy in multiple sclerosis (dated by TCRdb to about 2019). The method was the immunoSEQ multiplex PCR assay. What TCRdb holds here is the immuneACCESS table cut down to in-frame rearrangements. Part of the clones is not present; checked against another copy, under half of the missing clones reflect an unresolved V gene, and the others are unexplained. The sample table records tens of thousands of clones; 80% to 90% of these occur just once. The ten largest make up under 9% of the sample. This sample comprised CD8+ T cells from peripheral blood mononuclear cells, obtained before pregnancy. The origin of the receptors is a female donor with multiple sclerosis, enrolled in a pregnancy study.

This clone was seen just once. The chain has TRBV13 and TRBJ2-3, with 8 bases that match TRBD2. This CDR3 spans 14 amino acids. J lost 3 bases, V lost 5 bases, and 4 bases had no gene match. Germline V gives CDR1 PRHDT, CDR2 FYEKMQ (reference sequence). The DNA for the CDR3 is TGTGCCAGCAGCCTCGGGGGGGGGACAGATACGCAGTATTTT. Protein: CASSLGGGTDTQYF.

V and J are TRBV5-1 and TRBJ2-7; no definite D call. This CDR3 spans 16 amino acids. V dropped 0 bases and J dropped 2 bases, with 15 bases sitting between them. Germline V gene lookup returns CDR1 SGHRS and CDR2 YFSETQ. The CDR3 nucleotides read TGCGCCAGCAGCTTGGTCGCTAGGCTAGTCCCCTACGAGCAGTACTTC. It specifies CASSLVARLVPYEQYF.

This sequence joins TRBV28 and TRBJ2-3; TRBD2 matches 9 bases. Germline V lookup: CDR1 MDHEN, CDR2 SYDVKM. Trimming at V came to 8 bases and at J to 4 bases, leaving 1 base not matched to a gene. The CDR3 totals 12 residues. The CDR3 region is CASWTSADTQYF. CDR3 bases: TGTGCCAGCTGGACTAGCGCAGATACGCAGTATTTT. Looking up the rest from reference TRBV28 and TRBJ2-3 gives the full variable domain: DVKVTQSSRYLVKRTGEKVFLECVQDMDHENMFWYRQDPGLGLRLIYFSYDVKMKEKGDIPEGYSVSREKKERFSLILESASTNQTSMYLCASWTSADTQYFGPGTRLTVL.

This clone ranks as medium-sized (0.01 to 0.1%). CDR3 sequence (DNA): TGTGCCAGCAGTGACTCCGCGTCTGACTCCTACAATGAGCAGTTCTTC. Translating it yields CASSDSASDSYNEQFF. The chain couples TRBV6-4 to TRBJ2-1; D is unclear. The germline V and J ends were trimmed by 0 bases and 0 bases, with 9 bases remaining between them. CDR3 length: 16 amino acids. In germline, CDR1 is MRHNA, CDR2 SNTAGT.

V usage is TRBV7-3 and J usage is TRBJ1-1; 9 bases match TRBD1. The CDR3 is made up of 15 amino acids. Trimming cost V 4 bases and J 7 bases; bases outside gene matches: 10. Per germline, CDR1 SGHTA and CDR2 FQGTGA. The CDR3 sequence: CASSYTSGTGYEAFF. CDR3 in DNA: TGTGCCAGCAGCTACACCTCCGGGACAGGGTATGAAGCTTTCTTT.

The sample holds a few counts of this clone. The V and J genes are TRBV28 and TRBJ2-7, with a tentative D call TRBD2 (6 bases). CDR1 and CDR2 (germline): MDHEN, SYDVKM. This CDR3 is 15 amino acids long. The V and J ends lost 2 bases and 0 bases respectively, with 11 bases between them. The CDR3 sequence is CASSLPGDGSYEQYF. CDR3 in DNA: TGTGCCAGCAGTTTACCGGGGGATGGCTCCTACGAGCAGTACTTC.

The chain combines TRBV29-1 with TRBJ2-2; the match to TRBD2 covers 10 bases. The trim removed 6 bases at V and 6 bases at J, leaving 4 bases unmatched. Germline V gene sequence: CDR1 SQVTM, CDR2 ANQGSEA. The CDR3 totals 13 residues. The DNA of the CDR3 is TGCAGCGTCGGGACTAGCGAGGCCGGGGAGCTGTTTTTT. Its translation: CSVGTSEAGELFF.

This clone was picked up a small number of times. CDR3 residues: CASSEWGDGYTF. As DNA, the CDR3 is TGTGCCAGCAGTGAATGGGGAGATGGCTACACCTTC. This rearrangement joins TRBV6-1 to TRBJ1-2; unclear D gene. CDR1 is MNHNS and CDR2 is SASEGT in the germline V gene. The CDR3 runs to 12 residues. The V and J ends lost 2 bases and 6 bases respectively, with 7 bases between them.